The 20 T cell receptor beta chains below all came from one sample that was sequenced in a study of cytomegalovirus exposure and HLA in healthy donors. Researchers ran the PCR with 60 Vbeta and 13 Jbeta primers. The method was immunoSEQ multiplex PCR; TCRdb's version includes in-frame clones alone and lacks a portion of them. The sample carries 100,000 to 150,000 clones, 77% recorded once. The specimen was PBMCs. These receptors were taken from a male donor in good health and CMV-seropositive.

V and J are TRBV23-1 and TRBJ2-7, with 7 positions matching TRBD1. TRBV23-1 is placed among ORFs of uncertain function. Trimming at V came to 4 bases and at J to 5 bases, leaving 14 bases not matched to a gene. This CDR3 comprises 16 residues. The CDR3 nucleotides read TGCGCCAGCAGTCTCCCCCGTGACAGGGATCCCCACGAGCAGTACTTC. Translated: CASSLPRDRDPHEQYF.

The genes are TRBV29-1 and TRBJ2-1, with TRBD2 matching 13 bases. The CDR3 covers 19 residues. Germline lookup yields CDR1 SQVTM and CDR2 ANQGSEA. V was pared by 7 bases and J by 8 bases, with 23 bases of the junction left unmatched. CDR3 in DNA: TGCAGCGCTCCTAGGACTAGCGGGAGTATATTCCCGGGGTGGGATGAGCAGTTCTTC. It translates to CSAPRTSGSIFPGWDEQFF.

There are a few counts of this clone. Other DNA sequences of this sample code for an identical CDR3. The J gene is TRBJ2-7, the V gene TRBV5-1, with TRBD1 matching 10 bases. Germline CDR1 and CDR2: SGHRS and YFSETQ. The ends lost 3 bases at V and 5 bases at J; junction bases unmatched: 2. This CDR3 comprises 13 residues. The CDR3 nucleotides read TGCGCCAGCAGCTCCGGGACAGGGGACGAGCAGTACTTC. Protein: CASSSGTGDEQYF.

This clone was counted only a few times. The rearrangement links TRBV7-9 to TRBJ2-7, with D tentatively TRBD2 (5 bases). The length of the CDR3 is 18 residues. V was trimmed by 1 base and J by 3 bases, leaving 22 bases between them. Germline V CDR1 and CDR2: SEHNR, FQNEAQ (reference sequence). The CDR3 nucleotides read TGTGCCAGCAGCTTAGGGGTCCTACAGCCGTCCGGGAACTACGAGCAGTACTTC. Translating gives CASSLGVLQPSGNYEQYF.

V and J are TRBV19 and TRBJ1-3; D is uncertain. CDR1 is LNHDA, CDR2 SQIVND, per germline (reference sequence). CDR3 length equals 17 residues. Trimming removed 6 bases from V and 0 bases from J, with 18 bases in between. In DNA, the CDR3 is TGTGCCAGTAGCATTAGGCGTCCGAGGGACTCTGGAAACACCATATATTTT. It specifies CASSIRRPRDSGNTIYF.

This clone was seen at least ten times. The same CDR3 is also encoded by other DNA sequences in this sample. The V call is TRBV6-1, the J call TRBJ2-1; 11 bases agree with TRBD2. The CDR3 spans 15 residues. J was trimmed by 4 bases and V by 2 bases; bases with no gene match: 1. From germline, CDR1 is MNHNS and CDR2 SASEGT. CDR3 protein: CASSELAGGYNEQFF. CDR3 DNA sequence: TGTGCCAGCAGTGAACTAGCGGGGGGATACAATGAGCAGTTCTTC.

This clone was seen only once. This chain uses TRBV5-4 with TRBJ2-2, with D perhaps matching TRBD2 (7 bases). The CDR3 is 16 residues long. Germline V gene sequence: CDR1 SGHNT, CDR2 YYREEE (reference sequence). Trimming took 0 bases from V and 4 from J, leaving 13 bases between them. The CDR3 DNA is TGTGCCAGCAGCTTGGCCAGGGGACTAAGCACCGGGGAGCTGTTTTTT. Translated, it gives CASSLARGLSTGELFF.

Comment on this clone: One junction end does not reproduce the germline sequence, and a read error may be involved. The chain employs TRBV11-2 and TRBJ1-2; perhaps TRBD1 as D (5 bases). Germline V gene data show CDR1 as SGHAT and CDR2 as FQNNGV. The CDR3 loop spans 15 amino acids. CDR3 sequence reads: CASRLGVGAGYGYTF. DNA for the CDR3: TGTGCCAGCAGATTAGGGGTAGGGGCCGGCTATGGCTACACCTTC. Together with reference TRBV11-2 and TRBJ1-2, the CDR3 gives the full variable domain: EAGVAQSPRYKIIEKRQSVAFWCNPISGHATLYWYQQILGQGPKLLIQFQNNGVVDDSQLPKDRFSAERLKGVDSTLKIQPAKLEDSAVYLCASRLGVGAGYGYTFGSGTRLTVV.

As for this clone: In the same sample, other DNA sequences code for this CDR3. The V and J genes are TRBV5-1 and TRBJ2-5, with 8 bases fitting TRBD2. The J segment lost 5 bases and the V segment lost 0 bases, leaving 9 bases of the junction unmatched. This CDR3 is built from 16 residues. Germline lookup yields CDR1 SGHRS and CDR2 YFSETQ. CDR3 loop: CASSLAPGGLEETQYF. The CDR3 DNA sequence: TGCGCCAGCAGCTTGGCCCCGGGAGGGCTCGAGGAGACCCAGTACTTC.

This clone was picked up one time. This sequence joins TRBV4-2 and TRBJ1-5; D is unclear. Germline values: CDR1 LGHNA, CDR2 YNFKEQ. The V end lost 1 base, the J end lost 6 bases, and 7 bases lay between the germline ends. The CDR3 sequence is 13 residues long. The CDR3 here is CASSQGPGQPQHF. The DNA of the CDR3 is TGTGCCAGCAGCCAAGGCCCCGGTCAGCCCCAGCATTTT.

On this clone itself: A junction end diverges from the germline sequence, so it may reflect a read error. V gene TRBV18 combines with J gene TRBJ2-4; TRBD2 aligns across 9 bases. Germline V CDR1 and CDR2: KGHSH, LQKENI. The CDR3 spans 15 residues. Here the CDR3 reads CASSPQGLAKNSQYF. The CDR3, as DNA: TGTGCCAGCTCACCCCAGGGACTAGCCAAAAACAGTCAGTACTTC.

The chain uses TRBV2 and TRBJ1-2; tentatively, D is TRBD1 (5 bases). With 8 bases removed from V and 0 bases from J, the gap between germline ends came to 10 bases. Germline loops: CDR1 SNHLY, CDR2 FYNNEI. The CDR3 runs to 13 residues. DNA of the CDR3: TGTGCCAGCTATCGACAGACTAACTATGGCTACACCTTC. Translated: CASYRQTNYGYTF.

This chain uses TRBV5-1 with TRBJ1-3, with a weak D call TRBD1 (6 bases). The germline gives CDR1 SGHRS, CDR2 YFSETQ. Trimming stripped 0 bases from V and 0 bases from J, with 10 bases between. CDR3 length: 16 amino acids. CDR3 in amino acids: CASSLDDRSSGNTIYF. The CDR3, as DNA: TGCGCCAGCAGCTTGGACGACAGGAGCTCTGGAAACACCATATATTTT.

The rearrangement links TRBV6-5 to TRBJ2-2, with 7 bases fitting TRBD1. V was pared by 5 bases and J by 4 bases, with 7 bases of the junction left unmatched. The germline V gene has CDR1 MNHEY and CDR2 SVGAGI. This CDR3 spans 15 amino acids. This chain's CDR3 is CASSNHRGPTGELFF. The CDR3 DNA sequence: TGTGCCAGCAGTAACCACAGGGGCCCCACCGGGGAGCTGTTTTTT.

The genes are TRBV28 and TRBJ1-3, with unresolved D. Deletions cut 5 bases from V and 1 base from J, with 12 bases between. Germline V gene sequence: CDR1 MDHEN, CDR2 SYDVKM. There are 15 residues in the CDR3. In nucleotides, the CDR3 is TGTGCCAGCAGTCTGAGGTTCAGATCTGGAAACACCATATATTTT. As protein: CASSLRFRSGNTIYF.

The V and J genes are TRBV19 and TRBJ2-7, with D possibly being TRBD1 (6 bases). Germline CDR1 reads LNHDA; CDR2 reads SQIVND (reference sequence). This CDR3 is 14 amino acids long. Trimming removed 7 bases from V and 3 bases from J, with 16 bases in between. CDR3 sequence reads: CASKTSGQSYEQYF. The CDR3 DNA sequence: TGTGCCAGTAAAACAAGTGGACAGAGCTACGAGCAGTACTTC.

This clone was counted only a few times. The rearrangement uses TRBV5-1 and TRBJ2-5, with TRBD1 as a possible D gene (6 bases). CDR1 is SGHRS, CDR2 YFSETQ, per germline. The CDR3 length is 15 residues. Between the trimmed V and J ends, which lost 0 bases and 5 bases, there was a span of 14 bases. The CDR3: CASSLVTGIFETQYF. In DNA, the CDR3 is TGCGCCAGCAGCTTGGTAACAGGGATCTTCGAGACCCAGTACTTC.

This chain joins TRBV29-1 and TRBJ2-2; 10 positions agree with TRBD1. The V and J ends lost 6 bases and 7 bases, in that order; junction bases with no gene match: 8. CDR3 length equals 14 residues. The germline gives CDR1 SQVTM, CDR2 ANQGSEA. CDR3 bases: TGCAGCGTGGGGGGGACAGGGGTTAACGGGGAGCTGTTTTTT. It encodes CSVGGTGVNGELFF.

The gene calls are TRBV10-3 and TRBJ1-2, with a weak D call TRBD1 (6 bases). CDR3 size: 12 residues. Germline V CDR1 and CDR2: ENHRY, SYGVKD. V gave up 11 bases and J gave up 3 bases, with 13 bases separating them. The CDR3 DNA follows: TGTGCCGGGGGGGCAGGGGACTATGGCTACACCTTC. It specifies CAGGAGDYGYTF.

Remarks on this clone: One junction end disagrees with the germline gene, perhaps due to a read error. The V call is TRBV7-9, the J call TRBJ2-3, with 10 bases fitting TRBD2. The V gene's germline CDR1 is SEHNR and CDR2 FQNEAQ (reference sequence). The CDR3 covers 16 residues. CDR3 sequence: CSSSFSGTSGTDTQYF. CDR3 coding DNA: TGTTCCAGCAGCTTCTCGGGGACTAGCGGCACAGATACGCAGTATTTT.